One TCR beta chain is described in this entry. These data come from a study of shared clonotypes between healthy human individuals. Germline assignment: CDR1 MNHEY and CDR2 SMNVEV (reference sequence). The V gene lost 4 bases and the J gene lost 4 bases, with 16 bases spanning the gap. The CDR3 contains 15 residues. The run depth of the assay was deep. Replicate sorted-subset PCRs were loaded with around 210 ng DNA, 30,000 to 35,000 T cell genomes. Assay: immunoSEQ multiplex PCR; the TCRdb copy retains only in-frame clones and omits some. Here the sample spans about 2.2 million clones, roughly 93% being singletons. Positively selected for CCR7, the CD45RO-negative cells used as naive CD8 cells excluded terminally differentiated effector memory CD45RA+ cells.

This chain connects TRBV27 to TRBJ1-1; maybe TRBD1 (6 bases). What was sequenced was naive CD8+ T cells from PBMCs. The clonotype comes from a man between 18 and 35 years old in good health. Some clones in this sample may be carry-over from other donors' samples. CDR3 sequence (DNA): TGTGCCAGCAGTTACTCCGGAGGGGGACGCACTGAAGCTTTCTTT. It translates to CASSYSGGGRTEAFF.